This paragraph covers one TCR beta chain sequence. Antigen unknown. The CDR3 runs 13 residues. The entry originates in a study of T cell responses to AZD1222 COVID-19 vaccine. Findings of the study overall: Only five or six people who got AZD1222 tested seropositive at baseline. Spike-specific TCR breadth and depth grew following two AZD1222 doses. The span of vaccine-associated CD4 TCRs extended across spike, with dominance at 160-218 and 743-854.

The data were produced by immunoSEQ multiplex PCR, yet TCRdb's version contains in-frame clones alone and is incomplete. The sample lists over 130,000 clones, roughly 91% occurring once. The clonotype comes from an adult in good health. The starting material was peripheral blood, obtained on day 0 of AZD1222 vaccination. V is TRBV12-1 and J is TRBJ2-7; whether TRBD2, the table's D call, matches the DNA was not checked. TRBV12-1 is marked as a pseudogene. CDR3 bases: TGTGCCAGCAGCTTTTCCGGAGGTGGGGAGCAGTACTTC. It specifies CASSFSGGGEQYF.